The 5 T cell receptor beta chains listed next were all sequenced from one sample in a study of radiotherapy plus CTLA-4 blockade in lung cancer. TCRdb keeps only in-frame clones here, not all; method: immunoSEQ multiplex PCR. The sample yields about 43,000 clones, around 70% seen once. The sequences come from peripheral blood, collected from a patient treated with radiotherapy plus ipilimumab. These receptors originate from a human donor with non-small cell lung cancer who had a partial response to radiotherapy plus ipilimumab.

CDR3 sequence: CASSLGGRGETQYF. The CDR3 nucleotides are TGTGCCAGCAGCTTAGGGGGGAGGGGAGAGACCCAGTACTTC. The rearrangement joins TRBV11-2 to TRBJ2-5; 7 nucleotides line up with TRBD2. Looked up from germline, CDR1 is SGHAT and CDR2 is FQNNGV. Unmatched junction bases numbered 3, after V lost 1 base and J lost 4 bases. There are 14 residues in the CDR3.

The rearrangement joins TRBV2 to TRBJ2-6; tentatively, D is TRBD2 (5 bases). There are 15 residues in the CDR3. Trimming stripped 2 bases from V and 2 bases from J, with 7 bases between. Per germline, CDR1 SNHLY and CDR2 FYNNEI. The CDR3 reads CASSERETGANVLTF. For the CDR3, the DNA is TGTGCCAGCAGTGAACGGGAAACTGGGGCCAACGTCCTGACTTTC.

V and J are TRBV5-4 and TRBJ1-2; weak D call: TRBD1 (5 bases). Germline V gene lookup returns CDR1 SGHNT and CDR2 YYREEE (reference sequence). This CDR3 contains 13 residues. V lost 0 bases, J lost 4 bases, and 7 bases lay in between. CDR3 sequence: CASSLDRPYGYTF. As DNA, the CDR3 is TGTGCCAGCAGCTTGGACAGGCCCTATGGCTACACCTTC.

The chain recombines TRBV5-1 with TRBJ1-2; perhaps TRBD1 as D (6 bases). Between the trimmed V and J ends, which lost 7 bases and 8 bases, there was a span of 12 bases. The CDR3 length is 11 residues. Looked up from germline, CDR1 is SGHRS and CDR2 is YFSETQ. DNA of the CDR3: TGCGCCAGCGACGGGGGGGGCGGCTACACCTTC. Protein product: CASDGGGGYTF.

V gene TRBV18 combines with J gene TRBJ2-1; 9 bases are shared with TRBD1. Trimming took 4 bases from V and 8 from J; bases not matched to a gene: 9. Germline CDR1 and CDR2: KGHSH and LQKENI. The CDR3 loop spans 15 amino acids. CDR3 nucleotide sequence: TGTGCCAGCTCACTCCGGGACAGGGAAGCCGATGAGCAGTTCTTC. Protein: CASSLRDREADEQFF.